This section outlines one T cell receptor beta chain sequence together with its context. The antigen is not known. A v3.0 immunoSEQ assay was performed at survey level. This table comes from immunoSEQ multiplex PCR, and its TCRdb copy is limited to in-frame clones, with some not included. The table has around 23,000 clones, 79% seen once. The CDR3 spans 14 residues. Germline CDR1 reads MNHEY; CDR2 reads SMNVEV (reference sequence). Trimming took 3 bases from V and 4 from J, leaving 10 bases between them. The sample comes from a study of long-term antiretroviral therapy in people with HIV. Study in general: Initial samples were collected about a decade before the 2015 immediate-ART recommendation.

General study findings and limits: Blood in the study was drawn between about 2003 and 2018, possibly under older ART regimens, which may be less effective than current ones. CDR3 length ranges were narrower in HIV repertoires than in controls.

All participants with HIV were treated in the United States. The chain has TRBV27 and TRBJ1-5; TRBD1 is a possible D gene (5 bases). This TCR came from a man in his thirties or forties with HIV. Sequenced material: unsorted PBMCs, taken 2.1 years after starting antiretroviral therapy. The CDR3 DNA sequence: TGTGCCAGCAGTTTTGTCGGGGGAAATCAGCCCCAGCATTTT. This translates into CASSFVGGNQPQHF.